This entry lists 4 T cell receptor beta chains sequenced from one sample in a study of human T cells and chemical hapten exposure. Time point indicated: healthy volunteer bleed at 2 weeks. Researchers extracted total RNA from unfractionated whole blood. One entry per CDR3 protein, called by TCRdb with MiXCR from the RACE reads. The data contain 45,000 or so distinct CDR3 sequences, nearly 4.5% of them singletons. The sample taken for sequencing was whole blood. The receptors originated from a human donor in good health. Some clones in this sample may be carry-over from other donors' samples.

The V and J genes are TRBV5-1 and TRBJ1-2; 8 nucleotides match TRBD1. The CDR3 has 15 residues. V lost 1 base and J lost 5; bases outside the gene matches: 7. Germline V CDR1 and CDR2: SGHRS, YFSETQ. The CDR3 loop is CASSLNAQGGYGYTF. CDR3 bases: TGCGCCAGCAGCTTGAACGCACAGGGGGGATATGGCTACACCTTC.

The CDR3 nucleotides read TGTGCCAGTAGTCCGGGACAGGGGAACGGAAAGGCCAAAAACATTCAGTACTTC. This translates into CASSPGQGNGKAKNIQYF. This chain links TRBV19 with TRBJ2-4, with 10 nucleotides matching TRBD1. The CDR3 is 18 residues long. In germline, CDR1 is LNHDA, CDR2 SQIVND (reference sequence). V trimming: 5 bases; J trimming: 1 base; junction bases outside the gene matches: 11. Drawing the rest from reference TRBV19 and TRBJ2-4, the complete variable domain is DGGITQSPKYLFRKEGQNVTLSCEQNLNHDAMYWYRQDPGQGLRLIYYSQIVNDFQKGDIAEGYSVSREKKESFPLTVTSAQKNPTAFYLCASSPGQGNGKAKNIQYFGAGTRLSVL.

This clonotype was counted at least ten times. The V gene is TRBV29-1, the J gene TRBJ1-2, with 12 bases fitting TRBD1. J lost 7 bases, V lost 2 bases, and 8 bases had no gene match. The V gene's germline CDR1 is SQVTM and CDR2 ANQGSEA. The CDR3 extends over 15 amino acids. The DNA for the CDR3 is TGCAGCGTTGAATACCGGGACAGGGGGCTTGGTGGCTACACCTTC. It specifies CSVEYRDRGLGGYTF.

In its sample, this clonotype was seen a few times. CDR3 loop: CATRSSFGGDQETQYF. CDR3 coding DNA: TGTGCCACCCGCTCATCTTTTGGCGGCGACCAAGAGACCCAGTACTTC. This chain links TRBV15 with TRBJ2-5; the D is unclear. CDR3 length: 16 residues. V shed 8 bases and J shed 0 bases, with 19 bases lying between them. The germline V gene encodes CDR1 LNHNV and CDR2 YYDKDF (reference sequence).